Sequencing of this T cell receptor beta chain was carried out in a study of cytomegalovirus exposure and HLA in healthy donors. The protocol was immunoSEQ multiplex PCR, while the TCRdb copy is restricted to in-frame clones and leaves out a portion. In the table there are 150,000 to 200,000 clones, under 90% of which are singletons. Germline-derived CDR1 and CDR2 are MGHDK and SYGVNS. The CDR3 has 13 residues. Trimming took 5 bases from V and 4 from J, leaving 9 bases between them. The clonotype originates from a man aged 18 to 30 in good health and CMV-seropositive. V usage is TRBV25-1 and J usage is TRBJ2-1, with a tentative D call TRBD2 (5 bases). The specimen was PBMCs. The CDR3 region has the DNA TGTGCCAGCAGTAACCGGAGGTACAATGAGCAGTTCTTC. Translating gives CASSNRRYNEQFF.